These T cell receptor beta chains were read from a single sample in a study of T cell responses to AZD1222 COVID-19 vaccine. Method: immunoSEQ multiplex PCR; TCRdb's copy keeps in-frame clones and lacks some. The sample holds 63,000 or so clones, less than 90% seen once. The sequencing here drew on peripheral blood, taken on day 0 of AZD1222 vaccination. The receptors originated from an adult in good health. Both conserved end residues are part of each CDR3. The D gene is left open where the match is weak. A clone size is listed for some rows: how often the clone was seen (once, few, many), or a class if it is expanded.

- | TRBD1 | TRBJ2-7 | TRBV19 | CASSFGLGGQGFYEQYF | TGTGCCAGTAGTTTCGGTCTAGGCGGACAGGGGTTCTACGAGCAGTACTTC
once | TRBD2 | TRBJ2-2 | TRBV19 | CASRARGGGELFF | TGTGCCAGTAGAGCTCGCGGGGGCGGGGAGCTGTTTTTT
once | TRBD1 | TRBJ1-5 | TRBV4-2 | CASSQRQGIGNQPQHF | TGTGCCAGCAGCCAAAGACAGGGGATTGGCAATCAGCCCCAGCATTTT
- | - | TRBJ1-1 | TRBV19 | CASTRTAGGRSTEAFF | TGTGCCAGTACCCGTACAGCGGGGGGTCGGAGCACTGAAGCTTTCTTT
- | - | TRBJ2-7 | TRBV4-1 | CASSQGAGQSSYEQYF | TGCGCCAGCAGCCAAGGTGCCGGACAGAGCTCCTACGAGCAGTACTTC
- | - | TRBJ1-2 | TRBV30 | CAWNVRNYGYTF | TGTGCCTGGAACGTGAGGAACTATGGCTACACCTTC
- | TRBD1 | TRBJ1-2 | TRBV5-6 | CASSPRQGWYGYTF | TGTGCCAGCAGCCCCAGACAGGGGTGGTATGGCTACACCTTC
- | TRBD2 | TRBJ2-3 | TRBV6-6 | CASSYAGGTDTQYF | TGTGCCAGCAGTTACGCGGGGGGGACAGATACGCAGTATTTT
- | - | TRBJ2-7 | TRBV14 | CASSPVGVYEQYF | TGTGCCAGCAGCCCCGTAGGAGTCTACGAGCAGTACTTC
- | - | TRBJ2-7 | TRBV27 | CASSGSGPYEQYF | TGTGCCAGCAGCGGATCGGGCCCCTACGAGCAGTACTTC
- | - | TRBJ2-1 | TRBV7-2 | CASSRVGGQLSYNEQFF | TGTGCCAGCAGCCGTGTGGGTGGACAGCTCTCCTACAATGAGCAGTTCTTC
- | TRBD1 | TRBJ1-3 | TRBV29-1 | CSADRVGGNTIYF | TGCAGCGCTGACAGGGTTGGTGGAAACACCATATATTTT
- | - | TRBJ1-5 | TRBV28 | CASSFFGNQPQHF | TGTGCCAGCAGTTTTTTTGGGAATCAGCCCCAGCATTTT
once | TRBD1 | TRBJ1-2 | TRBV6-5 | CASSLSGGRGYTF | TGTGCCAGCAGTTTATCAGGGGGACGCGGCTACACCTTC
- | - | TRBJ2-2 | TRBV11-2 | CASSLDPGLRAGELFF | TGTGCCAGCAGCCTCGACCCGGGTTTACGTGCCGGGGAGCTGTTTTTT
- | - | TRBJ2-1 | TRBV5-6 | CASSLEVRGLKFF | TGTGCCAGCAGCTTGGAAGTTCGGGGCTTGAAGTTCTTC
- | - | TRBJ1-4 | TRBV9 | CASSVGSGLFEKLFF | TGTGCCAGCAGCGTAGGTTCGGGGTTGTTTGAAAAACTGTTTTTT
- | - | TRBJ1-3 | TRBV9 | CASSVGGGNGNTIYF | TGTGCCAGCAGCGTAGGAGGGGGAAATGGAAACACCATATATTTT
- | - | TRBJ1-1 | TRBV6-6 | CASSSGEGNTEAFF | TGTGCCAGCAGTTCCGGGGAGGGGAACACTGAAGCTTTCTTT
few | TRBD1 | TRBJ1-6 | TRBV9 | CASSVETGPNSPLHF | TGTGCCAGCAGCGTAGAGACAGGGCCAAATTCACCCCTCCACTTT